This T cell receptor beta chain is drawn from a study of T cells after yellow fever vaccination. Background on the study: Researchers used SMART-Seq v4 Ultra Low Input to prepare fractions that had low cell numbers.

The V segment lost 0 bases and the J segment 5 bases; nucleotides outside the gene matches: 10. The CDR3 has 17 amino acids. Germline V gene lookup returns CDR1 MNHEY and CDR2 SMNVEV (reference sequence). Study findings and constraints: Researchers report a weaker secondary response that nonetheless peaked faster, day 5 versus 15.

This clonotype has just a few counts. The antigen is undetermined. TCRdb processed the 5' RACE reads anew with MiXCR; each CDR3 protein has one entry. The sample shows around 610,000 distinct CDR3 sequences, approximately 13% of them seen only once. This chain connects TRBV27 to TRBJ2-7; 10 bases map to TRBD1. The receptor was isolated from a man aged 25-45 years who received the YFV17D yellow fever vaccine. The sample was PBMCs, taken on the day of the yellow fever booster vaccination. DNA for the CDR3: TGTGCCAGCAGTTTATCTTCCTTCGACAGGGGGCAGGACGAGCAGTACTTC. As protein: CASSLSSFDRGQDEQYF.